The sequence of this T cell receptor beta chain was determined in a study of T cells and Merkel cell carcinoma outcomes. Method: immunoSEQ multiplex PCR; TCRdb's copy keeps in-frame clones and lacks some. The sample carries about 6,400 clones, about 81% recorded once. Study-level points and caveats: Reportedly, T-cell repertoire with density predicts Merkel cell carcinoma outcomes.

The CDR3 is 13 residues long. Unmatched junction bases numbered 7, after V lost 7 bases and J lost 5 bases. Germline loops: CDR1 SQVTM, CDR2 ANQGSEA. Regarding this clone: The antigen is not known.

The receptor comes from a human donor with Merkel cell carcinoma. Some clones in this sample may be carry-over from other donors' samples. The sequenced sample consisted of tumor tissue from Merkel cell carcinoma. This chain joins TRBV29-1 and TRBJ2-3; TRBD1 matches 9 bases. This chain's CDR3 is CSASQGAQDTQYF. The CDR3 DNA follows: TGCAGCGCGTCACAGGGGGCACAAGATACGCAGTATTTT.